The 3 T cell receptor beta chains below come from one sample, sequenced in a study of blood T cell repertoires in COVID-19. Some clones are missing from TCRdb's copy, which holds only in-frame ones; the method was immunoSEQ multiplex PCR. The sample has hundreds of thousands of clones; 70% to 90% are singletons. The material sequenced was PBMCs or T cells enriched from blood (not recorded which). All receptors come from a man aged 25 to 45 who had recovered from COVID-19.

This chain uses TRBV9 with TRBJ2-2, with D possibly matching TRBD2 (6 bases). V lost 1 base to trimming and J lost 3 bases, with 7 bases between them. From germline, CDR1 is SGDLS and CDR2 YYNGEE. The CDR3 loop spans 14 amino acids. The CDR3 protein is CASSVRRDTGELFF. The DNA for the CDR3 is TGTGCCAGCAGCGTAAGGAGGGACACCGGGGAGCTGTTTTTT.

This clone was recorded only once. The chain combines TRBV6-5 with TRBJ2-1; 7 nucleotides line up with TRBD1. Germline V gene sequence: CDR1 MNHEY, CDR2 SVGAGI. The CDR3 loop spans 14 amino acids. V gave up 4 bases and J gave up 3 bases; unmatched junction bases: 3. The CDR3 spells CASSSRQGYNEQFF. In nucleotides, the CDR3 is TGTGCCAGCAGTTCAAGACAGGGCTACAATGAGCAGTTCTTC.

This sequence joins TRBV7-2 and TRBJ2-1, with D perhaps TRBD2 (6 bases). Per germline, CDR1 SGHTA and CDR2 FQGNSA. The germline V and J ends were trimmed by 1 base and 0 bases, with 16 bases remaining between them. This CDR3 region has 18 residues. The CDR3 reads CASSLVGLVGSSYNEQFF. For the CDR3, the DNA is TGTGCCAGCAGCTTAGTTGGACTGGTCGGGAGCTCCTACAATGAGCAGTTCTTC.